Below, 13 T cell receptor beta chains from the same sample are listed, as sequenced in a study of STAT5B mutations in CD4+ large granular lymphocyte leukemia. Here immunoSEQ multiplex PCR was the method, and the copy in TCRdb shows in-frame clones only, minus some. The profile shows more than 25,000 clones, approximately 84% of them singletons. The sample was CD4+ T cells from blood buffy coats. These TCRs come from a human donor in good health.

This chain connects TRBV14 to TRBJ1-2; D gene uncertain. Per germline, CDR1 SGHDN and CDR2 FVKESK. This CDR3 contains 14 residues. V was pared by 0 bases and J by 1 base, with 6 bases between. The CDR3 loop reads CASSQDGNNYGYTF. The CDR3 DNA follows: TGTGCCAGCAGCCAAGATGGGAATAACTATGGCTACACCTTC.

The chain combines TRBV10-2 with TRBJ1-6, with 8 nucleotides matching TRBD1. CDR3 size: 15 residues. In germline, CDR1 is WSHSY, CDR2 SAAADI. Losses at the gene ends were 3 bases for V and 6 bases for J; bases not matched to a gene: 4. CDR3 in amino acids: CASSDPTGANSPLHF. Here the CDR3 DNA reads TGCGCCAGCAGTGACCCGACAGGGGCTAATTCACCCCTCCACTTT.

The rearrangement uses TRBV18 and TRBJ1-2; 7 bases are shared with TRBD1. The germline CDR1 and CDR2 sequences are KGHSH and LQKENI. V shed 5 bases and J 0 bases; nucleotides not matched to a gene: 6. The CDR3 has 15 amino acids. The CDR3 spells CASSAPGQSNYGYTF. The CDR3 DNA sequence: TGTGCCAGCTCAGCGCCGGGACAGTCTAACTATGGCTACACCTTC.

V gene TRBV6-6 combines with J gene TRBJ2-7, with TRBD1 matching 10 bases. V was clipped by 6 bases and J by 3 bases; unmatched bases: 5. CDR1 is MNHNY, CDR2 SVGAGI, per germline (reference sequence). This CDR3 is built from 14 residues. CDR3 DNA sequence: TGTGCCAGCAGCCCGGGACAGGGGATCTACGAGCAGTACGTC. It specifies CASSPGQGIYEQYV.

The J gene is TRBJ2-1, the V gene TRBV10-2, with D hard to call. Trimming took 3 bases from V and 0 from J, leaving 3 bases between them. This CDR3 has 13 residues. Germline V gene lookup returns CDR1 WSHSY and CDR2 SAAADI. In nucleotides, the CDR3 is TGCGCCAGCAGTGACGGCTCCTACAATGAGCAGTTCTTC. It specifies CASSDGSYNEQFF.

The chain employs TRBV6-5 and TRBJ1-2; D possibly corresponds to TRBD1 (6 bases). Germline V gene data show CDR1 as MNHEY and CDR2 as SVGAGI. The CDR3 is made up of 14 amino acids. Trimming left V 2 bases short and J 8 bases short, with 15 bases between. In DNA form, the CDR3 reads TGTGCCAGCAGTTACGGCAGAGGGGGATACGGCTACACCTTC. Translation: CASSYGRGGYGYTF.

The chain carries TRBV28 and TRBJ2-3; 11 nucleotides align to TRBD2. This CDR3 region has 16 residues. V lost 1 base to trimming and J lost 1 base; unmatched junction nucleotides: 1. Germline CDR1 MDHEN, CDR2 SYDVKM. Here the CDR3 reads CASSLSGLAGTDTQYF. The CDR3 DNA reads TGTGCCAGCAGTTTATCGGGACTAGCGGGCACAGATACGCAGTATTTT.

This clone was seen a few times. The chain recombines TRBV6-5 with TRBJ1-1, with D uncertain. This CDR3 region has 11 residues. The V and J ends lost 3 bases and 5 bases respectively, with 4 bases between them. Looked up from germline, CDR1 is MNHEY and CDR2 is SVGAGI. The CDR3 here is CASSYQTEAFF. In DNA form, the CDR3 reads TGTGCCAGCAGTTATCAGACTGAAGCTTTCTTT.

V usage is TRBV2 and J usage is TRBJ2-1, with TRBD1 matching 7 bases. Germline values: CDR1 SNHLY, CDR2 FYNNEI. The trim removed 10 bases at V and 2 bases at J, leaving 8 bases unmatched. The CDR3 covers 14 residues. The CDR3 here is CATFGQGAYNEQFF. The CDR3 DNA reads TGTGCCACCTTTGGGCAGGGGGCCTACAATGAGCAGTTCTTC. Full variable domain (rest looked up from reference TRBV2 and TRBJ2-1): EPEVTQTPSHQVTQMGQEVILRCVPISNHLYFYWYRQILGQKVEFLVSFYNNEISEKSEIFDDQFSVERPDGSNFTLKIRSTKLEDSAMYFCATFGQGAYNEQFFGPGTRLTVL.

The chain uses TRBV6-6 and TRBJ1-1; D uncertain. Germline V gene data show CDR1 as MNHNY and CDR2 as SVGAGI (reference sequence). Trimming took 2 bases from V and 6 from J, leaving 7 bases between them. This CDR3 region has 12 residues. The CDR3 nucleotides read TGTGCCAGCAGTTACCCGCAGGCTGAAGCTTTCTTT. This gives the protein CASSYPQAEAFF.

The rearrangement links TRBV7-9 to TRBJ1-1, with unresolved D. Germline-derived CDR1 and CDR2 are SEHNR and FQNEAQ (reference sequence). The CDR3 is 15 amino acids. V lost 5 bases, J lost 6 bases, and 19 bases lay in between. The CDR3 sequence is CASSPPTSEVAEAFF. The CDR3 DNA sequence: TGTGCCAGCAGCCCCCCGACTTCAGAGGTGGCTGAAGCTTTCTTT.

This clone was observed a handful of times. The chain carries TRBV7-9 and TRBJ2-2, with 10 positions matching TRBD2. CDR1 is SEHNR and CDR2 is FQNEAQ in the germline V gene (reference sequence). CDR3 length equals 16 residues. V was clipped by 1 base and J by 3 bases; unmatched bases: 2. The CDR3 DNA reads as TGTGCCAGCAGCTTAGGACTAGCGGGTTACACCGGGGAGCTGTTTTTT. Residues: CASSLGLAGYTGELFF.

CDR3 amino acids: CASSIVLREETQYF. CDR3 in DNA: TGTGCCAGTAGTATAGTTTTAAGGGAAGAGACCCAGTACTTC. This chain connects TRBV19 to TRBJ2-5, with unresolved D. Germline V gene data show CDR1 as LNHDA and CDR2 as SQIVND (reference sequence). The CDR3 spans 14 residues. V lost 1 base and J lost 3, with 9 bases in between.